This T cell receptor (beta chain) originates from a study of T cell responses to AZD1222 COVID-19 vaccine. The study's findings and limits: Most donors were white British and more were female, and clonal diversity was possibly underestimated. Spike as a whole was targeted by vaccine-associated CD4 TCRs, dominant at 160-218 and 743-854. Epitopes outside B.1.351 and B.1.1.7 mutated regions reportedly drew nearly half of spike TCRs. An increase in Spike-specific TCR breadth and depth was observed after two AZD1222 doses.

This clone was counted a single time. Its antigen is unknown. Clones were read by immunoSEQ multiplex PCR, and TCRdb kept only the in-frame ones, dropping some. Seen here are fewer than 85,000 clones, more than 70% observed once, and the top ten hold around 5.1%. This specimen was peripheral blood, taken 28 days after the second dose of the MenACWY control vaccine. The sequence was obtained from an adult who received the MenACWY meningococcal vaccine as a control.

CDR3: CASTKQGGTGELFF. The CDR3 DNA reads TGTGCCAGTACGAAACAGGGGGGGACCGGGGAGCTGTTTTTT. The chain combines TRBV19 with TRBJ2-2; a weak D match, TRBD1 (8 bases). V was clipped by 7 bases and J by 5 bases, with 14 bases between them. CDR1 and CDR2 (germline): LNHDA, SQIVND (reference sequence). The CDR3 has 14 amino acids.